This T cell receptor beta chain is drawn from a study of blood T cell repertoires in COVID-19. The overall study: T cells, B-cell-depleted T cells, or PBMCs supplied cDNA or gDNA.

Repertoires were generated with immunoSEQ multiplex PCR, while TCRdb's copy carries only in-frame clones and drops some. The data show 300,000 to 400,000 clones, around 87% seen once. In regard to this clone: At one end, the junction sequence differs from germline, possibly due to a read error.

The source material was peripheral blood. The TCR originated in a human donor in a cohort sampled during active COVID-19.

This CDR3 is CVRSGSSYNSPLHF. CDR3 bases: TGCGTTCGATCGGGGAGCTCCTATAATTCACCCCTCCACTTT. The rearrangement links TRBV19 to TRBJ1-6, with D unresolved. The germline V gene has CDR1 LNHDA and CDR2 SQIVND (reference sequence). The CDR3 extends over 14 amino acids.